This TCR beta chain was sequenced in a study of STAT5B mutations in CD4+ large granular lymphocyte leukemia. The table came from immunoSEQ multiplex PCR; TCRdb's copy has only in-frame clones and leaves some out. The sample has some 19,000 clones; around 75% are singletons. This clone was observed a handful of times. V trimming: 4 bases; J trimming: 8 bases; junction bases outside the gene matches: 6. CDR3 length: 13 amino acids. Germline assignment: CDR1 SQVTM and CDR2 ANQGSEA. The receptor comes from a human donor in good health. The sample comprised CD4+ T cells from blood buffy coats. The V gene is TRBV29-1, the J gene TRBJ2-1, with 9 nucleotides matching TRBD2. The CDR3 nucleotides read TGCAGCGTTGCGTCTAGCGGGATTGATGAGCAGTTCTTC. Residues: CSVASSGIDEQFF.